The next 18 T cell receptor beta chains were all read from a single sample in a study of T cell responses to AZD1222 COVID-19 vaccine. Sequencing was performed with immunoSEQ multiplex PCR; in TCRdb, only in-frame clones are kept and a portion is missing. Among approximately 83,000 clones listed, 75% to 95% were seen once. Specimen: peripheral blood, collected on day 0 of MenACWY control vaccination. These receptors originate from an adult in good health.

In its sample, this clone was seen a few times. The rearrangement joins TRBV4-3 to TRBJ2-7, with 11 bases identical to TRBD1. In germline, CDR1 is LGHNA, CDR2 YSLEER. V lost 0 bases and J lost 3; bases outside the gene matches: 4. CDR3 length equals 16 residues. The CDR3 DNA reads TGCGCCAGCAGCCAAGATCCAGGGACAGGGGGCTACGAGCAGTACTTC. It codes for CASSQDPGTGGYEQYF.

The chain combines TRBV3-1 (or the pseudogene TRBV3-2) with TRBJ1-5; D ambiguous. Trimming left V 1 base short and J 6 bases short, with 7 bases between. The CDR3 is 13 residues long. The germline CDR1 and CDR2 sequences are LGHDT and YNNKEL (reference sequence). The CDR3 spells CASSQGVSQPQHF. CDR3 DNA: TGTGCCAGCAGCCAAGGAGTGTCTCAGCCCCAGCATTTT.

The chain carries TRBV27 and TRBJ1-1; 7 bases are shared with TRBD1. The V and J ends lost 8 bases and 2 bases, in that order; junction bases with no gene match: 5. CDR3 length: 13 amino acids. CDR1 is MNHEY, CDR2 SMNVEV, per germline (reference sequence). CDR3 sequence reads: CASSGQPNTEAFF. Written as DNA, the CDR3 is TGTGCCAGCTCGGGACAGCCCAACACTGAAGCTTTCTTT.

This clone was recorded only once. V usage is TRBV18 and J usage is TRBJ1-1; maybe TRBD1 (6 bases). V shed 3 bases and J shed 1 base, with 9 bases lying between them. CDR1 and CDR2 from the germline V gene are KGHSH and LQKENI. The CDR3 has 14 amino acids. The CDR3 region is CASSPDSGNTEAFF. CDR3 DNA sequence: TGTGCCAGCTCACCGGACAGTGGGAACACTGAAGCTTTCTTT.

As DNA, the CDR3 is TGCGCCAGCAGCTTGACGACCTCCTACGAGCAGTACTTC. Encoded protein: CASSLTTSYEQYF. The chain is built from TRBV5-1 and TRBJ2-7; D not resolved. The CDR3 sequence is 13 residues long. Germline values: CDR1 SGHRS, CDR2 YFSETQ. V lost 1 base and J lost 0, with 5 bases in between.

This clone appeared a single time. The V and J genes are TRBV2 and TRBJ1-1; D might be TRBD1 (5 bases). The germline gives CDR1 SNHLY, CDR2 FYNNEI. The CDR3 is made up of 13 amino acids. Trimming shortened V by 10 bases and J by 0 bases, and 12 bases separated the two germline ends. The CDR3 DNA reads TGTGCCAACAAAGACAGTTTGAACACTGAAGCTTTCTTT. This gives the protein CANKDSLNTEAFF.

As DNA, the CDR3 is TGTGCCAGTACTGGCGGGAGGGCCGGGGAGCAGTTCTTC. Protein: CASTGGRAGEQFF. The genes are TRBV19 and TRBJ2-1, with TRBD2 identical over 9 bases. The CDR3 has 13 residues. The V segment lost 7 bases and the J segment 10 bases; nucleotides outside the gene matches: 8. From germline, CDR1 is LNHDA and CDR2 SQIVND (reference sequence).

This clone was picked up a small number of times. The gene calls are TRBV28 and TRBJ1-2; perhaps TRBD1 as D (6 bases). The germline V and J ends were trimmed by 3 bases and 5 bases, with 10 bases remaining between them. This CDR3 region has 13 residues. CDR1 is MDHEN and CDR2 is SYDVKM in the germline V gene. CDR3 amino acids: CASSLITGYGYTF. Here the CDR3 DNA reads TGTGCCAGCAGTTTGATAACAGGGTATGGCTACACCTTC.

V and J are TRBV5-1 and TRBJ2-5; the match to TRBD2 covers 12 bases. The CDR3 covers 15 residues. Germline V gene data show CDR1 as SGHRS and CDR2 as YFSETQ. V lost 4 bases to trimming and J lost 2 bases; unmatched junction nucleotides: 3. CDR3: CASSRGTSGQETQYF. CDR3 coding DNA: TGCGCCAGCAGCCGGGGGACTAGCGGGCAAGAGACCCAGTACTTC.

The chain has TRBV28 and TRBJ1-5; D call uncertain. This CDR3 comprises 12 residues. Per the germline V gene, CDR1 is MDHEN and CDR2 is SYDVKM. The ends were cut back, 7 bases at V and 3 bases at J, with 7 bases in the middle. CDR3 in amino acids: CASTGPNQPQHF. The CDR3 DNA reads TGTGCCAGCACTGGCCCCAATCAGCCCCAGCATTTT.

CDR3 sequence reads: CASSLGQGTEKLFF. The CDR3 DNA follows: TGTGCCAGCAGCTTAGGCCAGGGGACTGAAAAACTGTTTTTT. The gene calls are TRBV11-2 and TRBJ1-4, with a weak D call TRBD1 (6 bases). CDR1 SGHAT and CDR2 FQNNGV come from the germline V gene. The length of the CDR3 is 14 residues. V lost 1 base and J lost 7, with 10 bases in between.

The gene calls are TRBV15 and TRBJ1-4; 7 bases are a match to TRBD1. This CDR3 contains 13 residues. Trimming removed 7 bases from V and 2 bases from J; junction bases left unmatched: 1. The germline gives CDR1 LNHNV, CDR2 YYDKDF (reference sequence). The CDR3 nucleotides read TGTGCCACCAAGGGACAGACTAATGAAAAACTGTTTTTT. Translated, it gives CATKGQTNEKLFF.

This chain uses TRBV5-4 with TRBJ2-3, with 13 bases fitting TRBD2. The CDR3 totals 17 residues. V lost 4 bases to trimming and J lost 3 bases; unmatched junction nucleotides: 8. Germline V gives CDR1 SGHNT, CDR2 YYREEE (reference sequence). The DNA of the CDR3 is TGTGCCAGCAGCCGCGGGACTAGCGGGGCTATGACAGATACGCAGTATTTT. Its protein is CASSRGTSGAMTDTQYF.

The chain employs TRBV19 and TRBJ1-2, with D unclear. The germline V gene encodes CDR1 LNHDA and CDR2 SQIVND (reference sequence). V lost 5 bases to trimming and J lost 9 bases, with 13 bases between them. This CDR3 has 12 residues. CDR3 bases: TGTGCCAGTAGTTATACGGTGGGGAGCTACACCTTC. It encodes CASSYTVGSYTF.

The chain employs TRBV7-8 and TRBJ1-6, with a possible D match to TRBD1 (6 bases). CDR1 SGHVS and CDR2 FQNEAQ come from the germline V gene. This CDR3 is 13 amino acids long. Trimming cost V 10 bases and J 1 base, with 8 bases left between them. The CDR3 is CAIQGSYNSPLHF. The CDR3, as DNA: TGTGCCATACAGGGTTCCTATAATTCACCCCTCCACTTT.

CDR3: CASSADRGTEAFF. DNA for the CDR3: TGTGCCAGCAGCGCCGACAGAGGCACTGAAGCTTTCTTT. This chain connects TRBV7-3 to TRBJ1-1; the D gene is possibly TRBD1 (5 bases). V lost 5 bases to trimming and J lost 4 bases, with 11 bases between them. The germline V gene has CDR1 SGHTA and CDR2 FQGTGA. The CDR3 runs 13 residues.

This rearrangement joins TRBV18 to TRBJ1-1; 8 nucleotides agree with TRBD1. Trimming cost V 4 bases and J 2 bases; bases outside gene matches: 6. In germline, CDR1 is KGHSH, CDR2 LQKENI. This CDR3 spans 15 amino acids. The CDR3 loop reads CASSLTGQANTEAFF. In DNA, the CDR3 is TGTGCCAGCTCACTGACGGGACAGGCCAACACTGAAGCTTTCTTT.

The chain employs TRBV6-1 and TRBJ2-7; D perhaps matches TRBD1 (5 bases). Trimming cost V 3 bases and J 6 bases, with 15 bases left between them. This CDR3 region has 14 residues. From germline, CDR1 is MNHNS and CDR2 SASEGT. As DNA, the CDR3 is TGTGCCAGCAGTGAGGGGCGTGCCAACCTCGAGCAGTACTTC. Residues: CASSEGRANLEQYF.